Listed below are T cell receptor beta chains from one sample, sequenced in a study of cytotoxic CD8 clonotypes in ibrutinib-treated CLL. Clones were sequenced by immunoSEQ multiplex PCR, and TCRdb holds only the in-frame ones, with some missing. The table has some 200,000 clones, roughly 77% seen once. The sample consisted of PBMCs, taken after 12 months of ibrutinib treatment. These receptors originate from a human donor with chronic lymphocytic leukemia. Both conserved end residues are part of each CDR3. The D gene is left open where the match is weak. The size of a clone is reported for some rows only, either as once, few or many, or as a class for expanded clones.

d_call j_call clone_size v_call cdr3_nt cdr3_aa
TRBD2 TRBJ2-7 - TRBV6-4 TGTGCCAGAGAAAGTAAACGTGGGGCGGGGCTAGCGGGAGACGAGCAGTACTTC CARESKRGAGLAGDEQYF
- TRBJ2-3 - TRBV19 TGTGCCAGTAGTATAGTGGACAAACTGTTTAGCACAGATACGCAGTATTTT CASSIVDKLFSTDTQYF
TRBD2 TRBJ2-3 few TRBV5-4 TGTGCCACCACGATAGCGGGGACTAGCACAGATACGCAGTATTTT CATTIAGTSTDTQYF
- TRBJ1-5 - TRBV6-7 TGTGCCAGCAGCAGGGACGGATATCTTTATAGCAATCAGCCCCAGCATTTT CASSRDGYLYSNQPQHF
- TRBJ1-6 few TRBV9 TGTGCCAGCAGCTCGTGGGGCGGGGATTCACCCCTCCACTTT CASSSWGGDSPLHF
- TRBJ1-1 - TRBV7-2 TGTGCCAGCAGATCCAGGGGCACTGAAGCTTTCTTT CASRSRGTEAFF
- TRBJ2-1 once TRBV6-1 TGTGCCAGCAGTGATCGCATAAGGGGAGAGCAGTTCTTC CASSDRIRGEQFF
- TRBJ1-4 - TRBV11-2 TGTGCCAGCAGCTCGCAGGGTGTTCCTACTAATGAAAAACTGTTTTTT CASSSQGVPTNEKLFF
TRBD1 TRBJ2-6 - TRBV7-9 TGTGCCAGCAGCCGAGACAGGGCGGCTGGGGCCAACGTCCTGACTTTC CASSRDRAAGANVLTF
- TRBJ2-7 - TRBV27 TGTGCCAGCAGTTTATCGGCGGACCGAGTCTACGAGCAGTACTTC CASSLSADRVYEQYF